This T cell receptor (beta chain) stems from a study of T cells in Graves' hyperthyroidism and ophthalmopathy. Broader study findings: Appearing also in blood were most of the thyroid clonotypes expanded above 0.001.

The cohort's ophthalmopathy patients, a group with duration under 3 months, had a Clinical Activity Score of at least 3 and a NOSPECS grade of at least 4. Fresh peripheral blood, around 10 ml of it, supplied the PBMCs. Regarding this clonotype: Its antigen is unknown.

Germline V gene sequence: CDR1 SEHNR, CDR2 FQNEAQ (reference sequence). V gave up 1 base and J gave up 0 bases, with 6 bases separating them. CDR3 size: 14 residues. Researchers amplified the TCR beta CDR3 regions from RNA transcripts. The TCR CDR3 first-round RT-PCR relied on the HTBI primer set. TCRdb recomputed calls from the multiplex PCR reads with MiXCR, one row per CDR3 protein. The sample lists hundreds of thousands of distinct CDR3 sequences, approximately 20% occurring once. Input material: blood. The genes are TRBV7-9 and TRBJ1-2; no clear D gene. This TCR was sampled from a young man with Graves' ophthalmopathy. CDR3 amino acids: CASSLEVANYGYTF. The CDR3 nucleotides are TGTGCCAGCAGCTTAGAGGTAGCTAACTATGGCTACACCTTC.